This T cell receptor beta chain was documented in a study of CD8 T cells in Susac syndrome. There are 11 residues in the CDR3. V was cut by 6 bases and J by 14 bases, with 14 bases left in between. Germline V lookup: CDR1 MNHEY, CDR2 SVGEGT. The RNA input was roughly 0.45 to 1 ug, and it was reverse transcribed with random hexamers. The amplification used immunoSEQ multiplex PCR on TCR beta CDR3; it spanned 54 Vbeta and 13 Jbeta. TCRdb fed the immunoSEQ multiplex PCR reads into MiXCR, producing one record per CDR3 protein. The sample has some 99,000 distinct CDR3 sequences, about 95% seen once. CD8+ and CD4+ blood T cells underwent TCR beta sequencing. Negative isolation was used for CD8+ and CD4+ T cells and FACS enrichment for TEMRA cells.

The V call is TRBV6-2 or TRBV6-3, the J call TRBJ2-1; possible D gene TRBD1, 5 bases. The source material was CD4+ T cells from PBMCs. This clonotype was obtained from a human donor in good health. DNA of the CDR3: TGTGCCAGCAGAGACAGAGGTCAGAAGTTCTTC. This translates into CASRDRGQKFF.